Listed here are 9 T cell receptor beta chains from one sample, sequenced in a study of CD8 T cells in Susac syndrome. Random-hexamer reverse transcription was applied to roughly 0.5 to 1 ug RNA. Via MiXCR, TCRdb re-called the immunoSEQ multiplex PCR reads, giving one row per CDR3 protein. The top ten clones hold approximately 0.52% of a sample with approximately 77,000 distinct CDR3 sequences, just over 90% of them seen once. Sequencing was performed on CD4+ T cells from PBMCs. The source is a human donor with Susac syndrome.

V usage is TRBV19 and J usage is TRBJ1-2; D ambiguous. The CDR3 sequence is 12 residues long. From germline, CDR1 is LNHDA and CDR2 SQIVND (reference sequence). The V end was cut by 7 bases, the J end by 3 bases, with 9 bases between. The CDR3 spells CASTSVYYGYTF. The CDR3 coding sequence is TGTGCCAGTACTTCCGTATACTATGGCTACACCTTC.

V and J are TRBV28 and TRBJ2-4; D remains unclear. The germline gives CDR1 MDHEN, CDR2 SYDVKM. The V end was cut by 5 bases, the J end by 9 bases, with 11 bases between. The CDR3 sequence is 12 residues long. Here the CDR3 DNA reads TGTGCCAGCAGTCCCCCTCGACGCATTCAGTACTTC. Protein: CASSPPRRIQYF.

The chain recombines TRBV18 with TRBJ2-7, with 9 positions matching TRBD1. The CDR3 is made up of 13 amino acids. Trimming took 8 bases from V and 2 from J; bases not matched to a gene: 4. Germline assignment: CDR1 KGHSH and CDR2 LQKENI. CDR3 residues: CASTGTGTYEQYF. In DNA form, the CDR3 reads TGTGCCAGCACCGGGACAGGGACCTACGAGCAGTACTTC.

The chain combines TRBV6-5 with TRBJ2-4; no reliable D call. Trimming took 6 bases from V and 1 from J, leaving 13 bases between them. Germline V gives CDR1 MNHEY, CDR2 SVGAGI. The CDR3 has 15 residues. The CDR3 DNA follows: TGTGCCAGCAGCTCAACCCTTAGGGCCAAAAACATTCAGTACTTC. It specifies CASSSTLRAKNIQYF.

The chain couples TRBV5-6 to TRBJ2-5; TRBD1 matches 8 bases. V lost 1 base to trimming and J lost 2 bases; unmatched junction nucleotides: 7. Germline loops: CDR1 SGHDT, CDR2 YYEEEE. This CDR3 region has 16 residues. The CDR3 bases are TGTGCCAGCAGCTTGTTTGACAGGGGACCGCAAGAGACCCAGTACTTC. Protein product: CASSLFDRGPQETQYF.

This chain uses TRBV7-3 with TRBJ1-1; no clear D. The CDR3 totals 13 residues. V was cut by 5 bases and J by 0 bases, with 7 bases left in between. Germline V lookup: CDR1 SGHTA, CDR2 FQGTGA. The DNA of the CDR3 is TGTGCCAGCAGCCCCCAGGTGAACACTGAAGCTTTCTTT. As protein: CASSPQVNTEAFF.

V gene TRBV19 combines with J gene TRBJ2-7; 9 positions agree with TRBD1. V shed 6 bases and J 2 bases; nucleotides not matched to a gene: 2. Germline assignment: CDR1 LNHDA and CDR2 SQIVND (reference sequence). The length of the CDR3 is 13 residues. In nucleotides, the CDR3 is TGTGCCAGTAGGGACAGGGGAACCTACGAGCAGTACTTC. Protein product: CASRDRGTYEQYF.

J is TRBJ2-6 and V is TRBV2; possibly TRBD2 for D (5 bases). The germline V gene has CDR1 SNHLY and CDR2 FYNNEI. Trimming left V 3 bases short and J 3 bases short, with 15 bases between. The CDR3 spans 17 residues. The CDR3 protein is CASSDISGFGGANVLTF. The CDR3 nucleotides are TGTGCCAGCAGTGATATCTCGGGATTTGGTGGGGCCAACGTCCTGACTTTC.

The J gene is TRBJ1-5, the V gene TRBV7-2, with no clear D. CDR1 and CDR2 from the germline V gene are SGHTA and FQGNSA. The V and J ends lost 1 base and 2 bases respectively, with 6 bases between them. The CDR3 contains 14 residues. For the CDR3, the DNA is TGTGCCAGCAGCTTAGTTGCGGGCAATCAGCCCCAGCATTTT. Its translation: CASSLVAGNQPQHF.